The 3 T cell receptor beta chains given below trace back to one sample, sequenced in a study of T cell responses to AZD1222 COVID-19 vaccine. Clones were read by immunoSEQ multiplex PCR, and TCRdb kept only the in-frame ones, dropping some. The sample records 160,000 or so clones, roughly 86% being singletons. Sequenced here: peripheral blood, sampled on day 0 of AZD1222 vaccination. These receptors were taken from an adult in good health.

This clone has more than one count but fewer than ten. This rearrangement joins TRBV7-2 to TRBJ2-1, with 9 bases fitting TRBD1. Trimming took 5 bases from V and 4 from J; bases not matched to a gene: 9. The CDR3 runs 16 residues. Germline V gene lookup returns CDR1 SGHTA and CDR2 FQGNSA. The CDR3 sequence is CASSPQPGQGYNEQFF. The CDR3 nucleotides are TGTGCCAGCAGCCCCCAACCCGGACAGGGGTACAATGAGCAGTTCTTC.

The gene calls are TRBV28 and TRBJ1-6, with D unclear. CDR3 size: 14 residues. From germline, CDR1 is MDHEN and CDR2 SYDVKM. The V end lost 6 bases, the J end lost 4 bases, and 10 bases lay between the germline ends. This CDR3 reads CASSPGKYNSPLHF. CDR3 DNA: TGTGCCAGCAGCCCCGGGAAGTATAATTCACCCCTCCACTTT.

This chain connects TRBV9 to TRBJ1-3; D may be TRBD1 (5 bases). Germline assignment: CDR1 SGDLS and CDR2 YYNGEE. Trimming removed 0 bases at V and 0 bases at J, with 10 bases between. The length of the CDR3 is 16 residues. CDR3 in amino acids: CASSVAQAHSGNTIYF. CDR3 DNA: TGTGCCAGCAGCGTAGCACAGGCGCACTCTGGAAACACCATATATTTT.